Shown below are 18 T cell receptor delta chains from a single sample sequenced in a study of gamma-delta T cells after stem cell transplantation. TCRdb re-processed the RT-PCR reads via CATT. Among approximately 16,000 delta-chain clones listed, about 9.8% were seen once. Material for sequencing was gamma-delta T cells. Every receptor here comes from a human donor. It is not recorded whose cells these are; they may come from a transplant donor.

Comment on this clone: An end of the junction differs from the germline gene, which may be a read error. The genes are TRDV2 and TRDJ1; 7 nucleotides align to TRDD3. Looked up from germline, CDR1 is GEAIGNYY and CDR2 is EKD. This CDR3 comprises 18 residues. CDR3 nucleotides: TGTGCCTTTGACACCGAACGGGGGGATCGCGGGAGGACCGATAAACTCATCTTT. Translated, it gives CAFDTERGDRGRTDKLIF.

Notes on this clone: TCRdb shows a much larger clone's protein in place of this DNA's translation, and the two differ at residue 11, likely through a read error; the protein shown is translated from the DNA. Other DNA sequences from this sample encode an identical CDR3 as well. The chain employs TRDV2 and TRDJ1, with 7 bases identical to TRDD3. The germline V gene has CDR1 GEAIGNYY and CDR2 EKD. The CDR3 totals 16 residues. After removal of 0 bases from V and 4 bases from J, the junction contained 10 bases not matched to a gene. The CDR3 bases are TGTGCCTGTGACACCGTCGGGGATAGTATGGTCGATAAACTCATCTTT. This codes for CACDTVGDSMVDKLIF.

This clone was seen a handful of times. Translating this DNA gives a protein that differs at residue 8 from the TCRdb one, which belongs to a much larger clone; a read error is likely, and the protein shown is this translation. This rearrangement joins TRDV1 to TRDJ1; TRDD3 agrees at 13 bases. The CDR3 length is 24 residues. The trim removed 9 bases at V and 0 bases at J, leaving 31 bases unmatched. Germline V CDR1 and CDR2: TSWWSYY, QGS. In DNA, the CDR3 is TGTGCTCTCGGAGGCCCCCCCATACTCTTTACCGAGTACTGGGGGATACGATACACCGATAAACTCATCTTT. Amino acid sequence: CALGGPPILFTEYWGIRYTDKLIF.

As regards this clone: Translating this DNA gives a protein that differs at residue 14 from the TCRdb one, which belongs to a much larger clone; a read error is likely, and the protein shown is this translation. This chain connects TRDV1 to TRDJ1; 11 bases line up with TRDD3. The V segment lost 5 bases and the J segment 1 base; nucleotides outside the gene matches: 18. The CDR3 extends over 20 amino acids. Germline CDR1 reads TSWWSYY; CDR2 reads QGS. CDR3 DNA sequence: TGTGCTCTTGGGAGGGCCTTCCTAATCTCTGGGGGATACCCCACCGATAAACTCATCTTT. This codes for CALGRAFLISGGYPTDKLIF.

In this sample, this clone turned up many times. The protein that TCRdb holds for this DNA derives from a much larger clone and differs from the translated DNA at residue 18, which likely indicates a read error; the protein shown here is translated from the DNA. J is TRDJ1 and V is TRDV2; 9 bases are a match to TRDD3. This CDR3 comprises 21 residues. Germline V lookup: CDR1 GEAIGNYY, CDR2 EKD. The CDR3 spells CACDTVQKSLGDETYTDRLIF. Written as DNA, the CDR3 is TGTGCCTGTGACACCGTTCAAAAAAGTCTGGGGGATGAAACGTACACCGATAGACTCATCTTT.

In its sample, this clone was seen a few times. TCRdb's protein, taken from a much larger clone, differs from this DNA's translation at residue 15, likely owing to a read error; the protein displayed comes from the DNA. The chain employs TRDV2 and TRDJ1; 9 nucleotides align to TRDD3. Germline CDR1 GEAIGNYY, CDR2 EKD. The CDR3 extends over 21 amino acids. The V gene end was trimmed by 0 bases and the J gene end by 0 bases; junction bases not matched to a gene: 19. The CDR3 loop reads CACDTITGGPTTVAHTDKLIF. In DNA, the CDR3 is TGTGCCTGTGACACCATTACTGGGGGACCCACAACGGTTGCCCACACCGATAAACTCATCTTT.

This clone showed up many times. TCRdb's protein, taken from a much larger clone, differs from this DNA's translation at residue 6, likely owing to a read error; the protein displayed comes from the DNA. Other nucleotide sequences in the sample specify the same CDR3. V usage is TRDV2 and J usage is TRDJ1; 9 bases agree with TRDD3. V lost 6 bases, J lost 4 bases, and 11 bases stayed unmatched. This CDR3 is 15 amino acids long. CDR1 is GEAIGNYY, CDR2 EKD, per germline. CDR3 sequence reads: CACFRRGDTSDKLIF. The CDR3 region has the DNA TGTGCCTGTTTCCGACGGGGGGATACAAGCGATAAACTCATCTTT.

Worth noting for this clone: The amino acid sequence in TCRdb belongs to a much larger clone and departs from this DNA's translation at residue 3, likely a sequencing read error; the sequence shown is translated from the DNA. The chain recombines TRDV2 with TRDJ1; 8 positions agree with TRDD3. CDR1 and CDR2 from the germline V gene are GEAIGNYY and EKD. The CDR3 length is 19 residues. CDR3: CARDTVGTGIPGTPDKLIF. The CDR3 DNA reads as TGTGCCCGTGACACCGTTGGAACGGGGATACCGGGGACCCCCGATAAACTCATCTTT.

This clone was recorded a few times. This likely stems from a read error, as it lies one base from a far larger clone. The same CDR3 is also encoded by other DNA sequences in this sample. This rearrangement joins TRDV2 to TRDJ1; possible D gene TRDD3, 6 bases. V was shortened by 4 bases and J by 2 bases, with 25 bases between the two germline ends. The germline CDR1 and CDR2 sequences are GEAIGNYY and EKD. CDR3 length equals 18 residues. The CDR3 coding sequence is TGTGCCTGTGATACCGTTGGGGGTCCCCCCTATGGGACCGATAAACTCATCTTT. Translated: CACDTVGGPPYGTDKLIF.

This clone was picked up a small number of times. CDR3 nucleotides: TGTGCCTGTGACACCGTACACCTTACTGGGGGCTCCCCCGGTAAACTCATCTTT. Residues: CACDTVHLTGGSPGKLIF. The chain links TRDV2 to TRDJ1, with 8 bases fitting TRDD3. The J segment lost 7 bases and the V segment lost 0 bases, leaving 18 bases of the junction unmatched. CDR3 length: 18 residues. The germline gives CDR1 GEAIGNYY, CDR2 EKD.

This clone turned up a few times. The protein that TCRdb holds for this DNA derives from a much larger clone and differs from the translated DNA at residue 11, which likely indicates a read error; the protein shown here is translated from the DNA. CDR3 protein: CACDTLGDKSPWDTRQMFF. DNA for the CDR3: TGTGCCTGTGACACCCTGGGGGACAAGAGCCCCTGGGACACCCGACAGATGTTTTTC. This sequence joins TRDV2 and TRDJ3; 8 nucleotides match TRDD3. The CDR3 covers 19 residues. After removal of 0 bases from V and 2 bases from J, the junction contained 8 bases not matched to a gene. Per germline, CDR1 GEAIGNYY and CDR2 EKD.

This clone was recorded a few times. A read error likely explains why the TCRdb protein, taken from a much larger clone, differs from this DNA's translation at residue 6; the protein shown is translated from the DNA. CDR3 sequence reads: CALGESSLAWGDTDKLIF. In DNA, the CDR3 is TGTGCTCTTGGGGAGAGTTCGCTTGCCTGGGGGGACACCGATAAACTCATCTTT. V gene TRDV1 combines with J gene TRDJ1; TRDD3 agrees at 7 bases. Losses at the gene ends were 3 bases for V and 0 bases for J; bases not matched to a gene: 13. CDR1 TSWWSYY and CDR2 QGS come from the germline V gene. The CDR3 covers 18 residues.

This clone has ten or more counts. A far bigger clonotype differs at one base, so this is likely a read error. Other DNA variants within this sample encode the same CDR3. The chain joins TRDV2 to TRDJ1, with 8 bases lining up with TRDD2. Per germline, CDR1 GEAIGNYY and CDR2 EKD. The CDR3 totals 22 residues. J lost 4 bases, V lost 0 bases, and 27 bases had no gene match. As DNA, the CDR3 is TGTGCCTGTGACACCGGAAATCTTCCTACGTCTCCTGGTCTCACTACGCGCGATAAACTCATCTTT. Translating gives CACDTGNLPTSPGLTTRDKLIF.

This clone was seen more than once but under ten times. TCRdb's listed protein matches a much larger clone and diverges from this DNA's translation at residue 22, likely through a read error; the protein shown comes from the DNA. The gene calls are TRDV1 and TRDJ1; TRDD3 matches at 12 bases. Germline CDR1 and CDR2: TSWWSYY and QGS. This CDR3 contains 24 residues. DNA for the CDR3: TGTGCTCTTGGGGAGCGGCTTCCTATCCCCTCTTACTGGGGGATACCAAAGTACACCGATAAACGCATCTTT. As protein: CALGERLPIPSYWGIPKYTDKRIF.

Points on this clone: A read error likely explains why the TCRdb protein, taken from a much larger clone, differs from this DNA's translation at residues 13 and 16; the protein shown is translated from the DNA. The V and J genes are TRDV2 and TRDJ1, with 11 bases identical to TRDD3. Trimming cost V 0 bases and J 4 bases; bases outside gene matches: 21. CDR3 length: 21 residues. Looked up from germline, CDR1 is GEAIGNYY and CDR2 is EKD. The CDR3 loop is CACDTVSLGDTSNQSIDKLIF. The CDR3, as DNA: TGTGCCTGTGACACCGTGTCGCTGGGGGATACTTCTAATCAATCCATCGATAAACTCATCTTT.

This clone showed up just a few times. A read error likely explains this, since a far larger clone differs by one base. Other nucleotide sequences in the sample specify the same CDR3. The chain recombines TRDV1 with TRDJ1; 13 nucleotides agree with TRDD3. Germline V gene lookup returns CDR1 TSWWSYY and CDR2 QGS. This CDR3 spans 21 amino acids. CDR3 in amino acids: CALGEISYPLLLGDTLGKLIF. The CDR3 nucleotides read TGTGCGCTTGGGGAAATTTCCTACCCCCTCCTACTGGGGGATACGCTGGGTAAACTCATCTTT.

This clone occurred many times. It is likely a read error: a sequence one base away is far more abundant. The chain links TRDV1 to TRDJ2, with 9 bases aligning to TRDD3. The CDR3 contains 23 residues. The germline V gene has CDR1 TSWWSYY and CDR2 QGS. The chain's CDR3 is CALGKGILLKYGGILDLTAQPFF. In DNA, the CDR3 is TGTGCTCTTGGGAAGGGGATCCTACTGAAATACGGGGGGATACTGGACTTGACAGCACAACCCTTCTTT.

Note on this clone: TCRdb's protein for this DNA is that of a much larger clone and differs from the translation at residue 4, likely a read error; the protein shown is the DNA translation. This chain joins TRDV3 and TRDJ1, with TRDD3 identical over 7 bases. The V gene's germline CDR1 is TVYSNPD and CDR2 GDNSRS (reference sequence). J was trimmed by 4 bases and V by 3 bases; bases with no gene match: 14. This CDR3 spans 15 amino acids. The CDR3 loop reads CALIAGADTVDKLIF. The CDR3 bases are TGTGCCTTGATAGCTGGGGCGGATACGGTCGATAAACTCATCTTT. Together with reference TRDV3 and TRDJ1, the CDR3 gives the full variable domain: CDKVTQSSPDQTVASGSEVVLLCTYDTVYSNPDLFWYRIRPDYSFQFVFYGDNSRSEGADFTQGRFSVKHILTQKAFHLVISPVRTEDSATYYCALIAGADTVDKLIFGKGTRVTVEP.